This T cell receptor beta chain came from a study of T cells in Graves' hyperthyroidism and ophthalmopathy. The investigators amplified TCR beta CDR3 regions from RNA transcripts. Researchers ran a first-round RT-PCR on the TCR CDR3 using the HTBI primer set. MiXCR, run by TCRdb on the multiplex PCR reads, gives a single entry per CDR3 protein. Counted here are around 250,000 distinct CDR3 sequences, approximately 14% occurring once; the ten biggest clones make up 13%. This clonotype occurred many times. What it binds is unknown. Study-level findings and limits: Blood samples included most of the expanded thyroid clonotypes exceeding 0.001.

This sequence originates from a woman aged 40-49 years with Graves' hyperthyroidism that later progressed to Graves' ophthalmopathy. The sequenced material came from blood.

This CDR3 reads CSALKAFTSSTDTQYF. In DNA form, the CDR3 reads TGCAGTGCTTTAAAGGCCTTTACCTCTAGCACAGATACGCAGTATTTT. The chain uses TRBV20-1 and TRBJ2-3; D gene uncertain. Germline CDR1 and CDR2: DFQATT and SNEGSKA (reference sequence). V lost 5 bases and J 0 bases, leaving 18 bases between the germline ends. The CDR3 extends over 16 amino acids.